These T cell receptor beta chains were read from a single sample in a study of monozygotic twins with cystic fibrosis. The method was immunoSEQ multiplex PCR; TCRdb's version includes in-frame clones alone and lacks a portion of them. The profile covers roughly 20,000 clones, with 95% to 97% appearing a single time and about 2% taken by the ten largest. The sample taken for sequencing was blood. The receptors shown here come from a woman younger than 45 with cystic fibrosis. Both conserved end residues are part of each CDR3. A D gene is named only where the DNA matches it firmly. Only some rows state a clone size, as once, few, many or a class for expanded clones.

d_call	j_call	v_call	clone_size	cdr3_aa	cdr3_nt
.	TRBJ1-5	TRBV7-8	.	CASSWGPSNQPQHF	TGTGCCAGCAGCTGGGGACCAAGCAATCAGCCCCAGCATTTT
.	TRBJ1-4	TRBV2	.	CASKLQGGEKLFF	TGTGCCAGCAAACTTCAGGGAGGAGAAAAACTGTTTTTT
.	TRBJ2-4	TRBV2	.	CATSRSKNIQYF	TGTGCCACCTCTCGGTCCAAAAACATTCAGTACTTC
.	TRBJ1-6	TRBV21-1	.	CASSKGEATGGDSPLHF	TGTGCCAGCAGCAAAGGAGAGGCTACAGGGGGCGATTCACCCCTCCACTTT
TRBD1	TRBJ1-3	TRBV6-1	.	CAGGQNSGNTIYF	TGTGCCGGGGGACAGAACTCTGGAAACACCATATATTTT
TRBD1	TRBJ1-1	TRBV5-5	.	CASSFNRGTEAFF	TGTGCCAGCAGCTTTAACAGGGGGACTGAAGCTTTCTTT
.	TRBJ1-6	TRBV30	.	CAWSANSPLHF	TGTGCCTGGAGTGCAAATTCACCCCTCCACTTT
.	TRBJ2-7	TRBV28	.	CASSLRGGPSYEQYF	TGTGCCAGCAGTTTGCGAGGGGGTCCCTCCTACGAGCAGTACTTC
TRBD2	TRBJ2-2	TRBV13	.	CASSPPLAGGTGELFF	TGTGCCAGCAGCCCCCCCCTGGCGGGGGGGACCGGGGAGCTGTTTTTT
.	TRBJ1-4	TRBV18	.	CASSPIIKGGSEKLFF	TGTGCCAGCTCCCCAATAATAAAAGGAGGGAGCGAAAAACTGTTTTTT
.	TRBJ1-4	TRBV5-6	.	CASSLEGGGILGTNEKLFF	TGTGCCAGCAGCTTGGAAGGTGGGGGGATCCTTGGAACTAATGAAAAACTGTTTTTT
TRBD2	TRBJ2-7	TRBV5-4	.	CASSAGGKGGERYEQYF	TGTGCCAGCAGCGCCGGGGGGAAGGGCGGGGAACGCTACGAGCAGTACTTC
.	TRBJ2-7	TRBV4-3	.	CASSQDSGLNTYEQYF	TGCGCCAGCAGCCAAGATTCAGGGCTTAATACCTACGAGCAGTACTTC
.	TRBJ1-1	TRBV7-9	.	CASTGYGNTEAFF	TGTGCCAGCACCGGGTACGGGAACACTGAAGCTTTCTTT
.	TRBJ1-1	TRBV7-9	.	CASSPAGGRPPAEAFF	TGTGCCAGCAGCCCTGCCGGGGGACGGCCGCCGGCTGAAGCTTTCTTT
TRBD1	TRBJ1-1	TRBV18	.	CASSPWTGATEAFF	TGTGCCAGCTCACCTTGGACAGGGGCCACTGAAGCTTTCTTT
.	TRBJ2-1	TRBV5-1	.	CASSRDIYEQFF	TGCGCCAGCAGCAGGGACATTTATGAGCAGTTCTTC
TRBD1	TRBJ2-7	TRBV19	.	CASSLTGSGHEQYF	TGTGCCAGTAGTTTGACAGGGTCTGGACACGAGCAGTACTTC
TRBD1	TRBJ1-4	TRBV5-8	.	CASSVLQGRGEKLFF	TGTGCCAGCAGCGTTCTACAGGGGAGGGGTGAAAAACTGTTTTTT
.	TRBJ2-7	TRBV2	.	CASNLLPGDEQYF	TGTGCCAGCAACCTCCTCCCTGGGGACGAGCAGTACTTC
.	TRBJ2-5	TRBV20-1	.	CSASRRETQYF	TGCAGTGCTAGTCGGAGGGAGACCCAGTACTTC
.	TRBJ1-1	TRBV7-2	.	CASSPTSEVWGTEAFF	TGTGCCAGCAGCCCGACTTCGGAGGTATGGGGCACTGAAGCTTTCTTT
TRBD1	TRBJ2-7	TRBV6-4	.	CASSAQGAPLDEQYF	TGTGCCAGCAGTGCACAGGGGGCCCCCCTGGACGAGCAGTACTTC
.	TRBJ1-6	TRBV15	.	CATSRSRQDYSPLHF	TGTGCCACCAGCAGATCGCGACAGGATTATTCACCCCTCCACTTT
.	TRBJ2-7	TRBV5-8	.	CASSLGQSSSYEQYF	TGTGCCAGCAGCTTGGGACAGTCTTCTTCCTACGAGCAGTACTTC
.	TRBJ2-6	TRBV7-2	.	CASSLGLRPSGANVLTF	TGTGCCAGCAGCTTAGGGCTACGCCCCTCTGGGGCCAACGTCCTGACTTTC
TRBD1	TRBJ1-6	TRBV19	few	CASTAGQGYSPLHF	TGTGCCAGTACCGCCGGACAGGGGTATTCACCCCTCCACTTT
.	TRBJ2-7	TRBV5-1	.	CASSFRTSSYEQYF	TGCGCCAGCAGCTTCAGGACATCCTCCTACGAGCAGTACTTC
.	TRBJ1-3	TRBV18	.	CASSPNSSGNTIYF	TGTGCCAGCTCACCGAACAGCTCTGGAAACACCATATATTTT
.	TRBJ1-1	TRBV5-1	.	CASSLGRNTEAFF	TGCGCCAGCAGCTTGGGTAGGAACACTGAAGCTTTCTTT
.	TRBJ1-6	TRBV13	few	CASSSQGRRAPLHF	TGTGCCAGCAGCTCGCAGGGGAGGAGGGCACCCCTCCACTTT
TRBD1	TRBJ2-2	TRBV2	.	CASRGGRTGELFF	TGTGCCAGCAGAGGGGGCCGGACCGGGGAGCTGTTTTTT
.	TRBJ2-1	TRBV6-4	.	CASSEGPHNEQFF	TGTGCCAGCAGTGAGGGACCCCACAATGAGCAGTTCTTC
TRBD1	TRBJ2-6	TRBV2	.	CASLPRDSGHSGANVLTF	TGTGCCAGCCTACCCCGGGACAGTGGGCACTCTGGGGCCAACGTCCTGACTTTC
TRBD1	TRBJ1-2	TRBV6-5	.	CASSRRQGPLDGYTF	TGTGCCAGCAGTCGACGACAGGGTCCCTTAGATGGCTACACCTTC
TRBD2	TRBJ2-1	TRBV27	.	CASSLYPLLAGRRDEQFF	TGTGCCAGCAGTTTATATCCGTTACTAGCGGGGCGTAGGGATGAGCAGTTCTTC
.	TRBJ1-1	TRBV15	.	CATSRTRDSEAFF	TGTGCCACCAGCAGAACCAGGGACTCTGAAGCTTTCTTT
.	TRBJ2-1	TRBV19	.	CASSIIGVEQFF	TGTGCCAGTAGTATCATCGGAGTTGAGCAGTTCTTC
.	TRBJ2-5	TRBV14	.	CASSQDFRRQETQYF	TGTGCCAGCAGCCAAGATTTTCGCAGGCAAGAGACCCAGTACTTC
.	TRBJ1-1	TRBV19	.	CATNTGLGEAFF	TGTGCCACCAACACAGGGCTGGGTGAAGCTTTCTTT